These 31 T cell receptor beta chains were sequenced from one sample in a study of vaccination and CD4 T cells after COVID-19. Treatment defined: approximately nine-day PBMC culture with coronavirus spike peptide pools or control peptides (ViraFEST assay). The antigens of these receptors remain unknown. The Oncomine TCR Beta short-read assay was what sequenced the DNA obtained from cultured CD4+ T cells. TCRdb passed the PCR reads through MiXCR, listing each CDR3 protein once. The sample records roughly 13,000 distinct CDR3 sequences, 50% to 75% being singletons. The sequencing input was CD4+ T cells from blood, cultured in vitro. All receptors derive from a human donor who had recovered from COVID-19.

This clonotype was detected a few times. The rearrangement uses TRBV11-2 and TRBJ2-1, with TRBD2 matching over 10 bases. In germline, CDR1 is SGHAT, CDR2 FQNNGV. The CDR3 runs 15 residues. Losses at the gene ends were 5 bases for V and 8 bases for J; bases not matched to a gene: 9. CDR3 sequence: CASSLERGGFDEQFF. CDR3 sequence (DNA): TGTGCCAGCAGCCTCGAGCGGGGGGGATTCGATGAGCAGTTCTTC. The complete variable domain, with remaining parts taken from reference TRBV11-2 and TRBJ2-1, reads EAGVAQSPRYKIIEKRQSVAFWCNPISGHATLYWYQQILGQGPKLLIQFQNNGVVDDSQLPKDRFSAERLKGVDSTLKIQPAKLEDSAVYLCASSLERGGFDEQFFGPGTRLTVL.

The rearrangement links TRBV7-7 to TRBJ2-5; D possibly corresponds to TRBD2 (6 bases). V was pared by 3 bases and J by 5 bases, with 10 bases between. The CDR3 extends over 13 amino acids. Looked up from germline, CDR1 is SSHAT and CDR2 is FNYEAQ (reference sequence). CDR3 in DNA: TGTGCCAGCAGCTTTCCGGGGGAGGAGACCCAGTACTTC. It translates to CASSFPGEETQYF.

A few counts support this clonotype. The chain carries TRBV20-1 and TRBJ1-1; D not resolved. Germline-derived CDR1 and CDR2 are DFQATT and SNEGSKA (reference sequence). V lost 5 bases and J lost 3, with 16 bases in between. The CDR3 runs to 14 residues. This CDR3 is CSARKGSGDTEAFF. For the CDR3, the DNA is TGCAGTGCTCGGAAAGGGTCTGGGGACACTGAAGCTTTCTTT.

The chain links TRBV20-1 to TRBJ1-5; D unresolved. The CDR3 length is 17 residues. The V end was cut by 3 bases, the J end by 3 bases, with 21 bases between. CDR1 DFQATT and CDR2 SNEGSKA come from the germline V gene (reference sequence). This chain's CDR3 is CSASVGRAGRLNQPQHF. The CDR3 bases are TGCAGTGCTAGTGTCGGAAGGGCAGGCCGCCTCAATCAGCCCCAGCATTTT.

The chain joins TRBV6-1 to TRBJ2-7; D not certain. Germline CDR1 reads MNHNS; CDR2 reads SASEGT. V was clipped by 5 bases and J by 3 bases, with 11 bases between them. This CDR3 region has 13 residues. The CDR3 DNA is TGTGCCAGCAGTCGCGGTTCCCTCTACGAGCAGTACTTC. This sequence encodes CASSRGSLYEQYF.

J is TRBJ2-1 and V is TRBV24-1; no definite D call. The CDR3 totals 14 residues. V lost 5 bases to trimming and J lost 5 bases, with 12 bases between them. In germline, CDR1 is KGHDR, CDR2 SFDVKD. This CDR3 reads CATSGADWNNEQFF. For the CDR3, the DNA is TGTGCCACCAGTGGAGCAGATTGGAACAATGAGCAGTTCTTC.

The chain employs TRBV15 and TRBJ2-1; D is unresolved. Per germline, CDR1 LNHNV and CDR2 YYDKDF (reference sequence). V shed 0 bases and J shed 9 bases, with 9 bases lying between them. The CDR3 has 13 amino acids. The CDR3, as DNA: TGTGCCACCAGCAGAGATCGATGGGGTGAGCAGTTCTTC. Protein: CATSRDRWGEQFF.

The V and J genes are TRBV5-1 and TRBJ1-1; tentatively, D is TRBD1 (6 bases). Germline CDR1 SGHRS, CDR2 YFSETQ. V lost 0 bases, J lost 1 base, and 7 bases lay in between. The CDR3 totals 14 residues. CDR3 residues: CASSLGGANTEAFF. CDR3 coding DNA: TGCGCCAGCAGCTTGGGGGGGGCGAACACTGAAGCTTTCTTT.

This rearrangement joins TRBV15 to TRBJ2-4; 9 bases fit TRBD1. V dropped 2 bases and J dropped 5; count of bases not matched to a gene: 7. The CDR3 runs 16 residues. Looked up from germline, CDR1 is LNHNV and CDR2 is YYDKDF (reference sequence). CDR3 DNA: TGTGCCACCAGCAGAACTCGGGGACAGGGCCAAAACATTCAGTACTTC. Translating gives CATSRTRGQGQNIQYF. The entire variable domain, with the rest obtained from reference TRBV15 and TRBJ2-4, is as follows: DAMVIQNPRYQVTQFGKPVTLSCSQTLNHNVMYWYQQKSSQAPKLLFHYYDKDFNNEADTPDNFQSRRPNTSFCFLDIRSPGLGDTAMYLCATSRTRGQGQNIQYFGAGTRLSVL.

The chain has TRBV20-1 and TRBJ2-3, with D uncertain. Deletions cut 5 bases from V and 3 bases from J, with 12 bases between. Germline-derived CDR1 and CDR2 are DFQATT and SNEGSKA (reference sequence). This CDR3 spans 13 amino acids. The CDR3 loop is CSAPRFRTDTQYF. The CDR3 nucleotides read TGCAGTGCTCCCCGGTTCAGAACAGATACGCAGTATTTT.

The chain employs TRBV12-3 or TRBV12-4 and TRBJ1-1; D unresolved. CDR3 length: 14 amino acids. With 6 bases removed from V and 2 bases from J, the gap between germline ends came to 13 bases. The CDR3 protein is CASSLSFSNTEAFF. CDR3 bases: TGTGCCAGCAGCCTCTCCTTTAGTAACACTGAAGCTTTCTTT.

The gene calls are TRBV20-1 and TRBJ2-7; 7 positions agree with TRBD2. The V gene's germline CDR1 is DFQATT and CDR2 SNEGSKA (reference sequence). This CDR3 is 17 amino acids long. V lost 0 bases and J lost 0; bases outside the gene matches: 11. The CDR3 here is CSARDFRRTRSSYEQYF. DNA for the CDR3: TGCAGTGCTAGAGATTTTCGTCGGACTAGAAGCTCCTACGAGCAGTACTTC.

This sequence joins TRBV7-9 and TRBJ2-2, with TRBD1 matching over 8 bases. Germline V gene data show CDR1 as SEHNR and CDR2 as FQNEAQ (reference sequence). The CDR3 is 18 residues long. The ends lost 5 bases at V and 5 bases at J; junction bases unmatched: 16. CDR3 loop: CASSGRQGSLTWTGELFF. CDR3 nucleotides: TGTGCCAGCAGCGGTAGACAGGGGAGTTTGACGTGGACCGGGGAGCTGTTTTTT.

This chain links TRBV20-1 with TRBJ2-7; 9 bases line up with TRBD2. The CDR3 has 14 residues. The germline gives CDR1 DFQATT, CDR2 SNEGSKA (reference sequence). Germline trimming cut 6 bases from V and 6 bases from J; bases unmatched to any gene: 12. CDR3 in amino acids: CSAKDVSGSREQYF. The CDR3 nucleotides are TGCAGTGCAAAAGATGTTAGCGGGAGTCGCGAGCAGTACTTC.

The chain joins TRBV28 to TRBJ2-1, with TRBD1 identical over 9 bases. The germline V gene encodes CDR1 MDHEN and CDR2 SYDVKM. This CDR3 region has 17 residues. Germline trimming cut 1 base from V and 7 bases from J; bases unmatched to any gene: 11. The CDR3 sequence is CASSLFLGRQGGNEQFF. CDR3 sequence (DNA): TGTGCCAGCAGTTTATTCCTAGGCAGACAGGGGGGGAATGAGCAGTTCTTC.

The V and J genes are TRBV6-1 and TRBJ2-7; 9 nucleotides agree with TRBD1. Unmatched junction bases numbered 6, after V lost 6 bases and J lost 6 bases. Germline loops: CDR1 MNHNS, CDR2 SASEGT. The CDR3 spans 13 residues. The CDR3, as DNA: TGTGCCAGCAGAAAACAGGGGGCGGGCGAGCAGTACTTC. The encoded protein is CASRKQGAGEQYF.

The rearrangement joins TRBV7-2 to TRBJ1-2; no clear D gene. V lost 1 base and J 4 bases, leaving 13 bases between the germline ends. The length of the CDR3 is 15 residues. The germline V gene encodes CDR1 SGHTA and CDR2 FQGNSA. CDR3 sequence (DNA): TGTGCCAGCAGCTTAGGGGCCTCAAGTTCCTATGGCTACACCTTC. This encodes CASSLGASSSYGYTF.

This clonotype was seen a few times. The CDR3 nucleotides are TGTGCCAGCAGTTATGGTTTCACCTACGAGCAGTACTTC. It codes for CASSYGFTYEQYF. The gene calls are TRBV6-2 or TRBV6-3 and TRBJ2-7; D is ambiguous. V dropped 3 bases and J dropped 2 bases, with 8 bases sitting between them. The V gene's germline CDR1 is MNHEY and CDR2 SVGEGT. This CDR3 region has 13 residues.

This clonotype turned up a few times. V usage is TRBV2 and J usage is TRBJ1-6, with 7 bases matching TRBD1. The CDR3 has 14 amino acids. Germline V lookup: CDR1 SNHLY, CDR2 FYNNEI. V trimming: 5 bases; J trimming: 6 bases; junction bases outside the gene matches: 4. CDR3 region: CASSRGQGNSPLHF. For the CDR3, the DNA is TGTGCCAGCAGTAGGGGGCAGGGTAATTCACCCCTCCACTTT. Full variable domain (missing parts from reference TRBV2 and TRBJ1-6): EPEVTQTPSHQVTQMGQEVILRCVPISNHLYFYWYRQILGQKVEFLVSFYNNEISEKSEIFDDQFSVERPDGSNFTLKIRSTKLEDSAMYFCASSRGQGNSPLHFGNGTRLTVT.

V gene TRBV15 combines with J gene TRBJ2-1, with TRBD2 matching over 9 bases. This CDR3 spans 15 amino acids. Germline lookup yields CDR1 LNHNV and CDR2 YYDKDF (reference sequence). V gave up 3 bases and J gave up 2 bases; unmatched junction bases: 2. The CDR3 loop is CATSRASGTYNEQFF. The CDR3 coding sequence is TGTGCCACCAGCAGGGCTAGCGGGACCTACAATGAGCAGTTCTTC.

The V call is TRBV2, the J call TRBJ1-6; maybe TRBD1 (6 bases). The CDR3 contains 14 residues. V was clipped by 7 bases and J by 7 bases, with 14 bases between them. Germline CDR1 is SNHLY and CDR2 is FYNNEI. The CDR3 is CASKNTGANSPLHF. The CDR3 nucleotides read TGTGCCAGCAAAAACACGGGGGCCAATTCACCCCTCCACTTT.

The rearrangement uses TRBV19 and TRBJ2-1; 8 bases map to TRBD1. CDR1 is LNHDA, CDR2 SQIVND, per germline (reference sequence). The CDR3 length is 13 residues. The junction had 4 bases not matched to a gene; V was cut back by 7 bases and J by 5 bases. The chain's CDR3 is CASTGGFHNEQFF. The DNA for the CDR3 is TGTGCCAGTACAGGGGGCTTTCACAATGAGCAGTTCTTC.

This chain connects TRBV29-1 to TRBJ1-2; D not resolved. The CDR3 is 13 amino acids. V was pared by 5 bases and J by 6 bases, with 16 bases between. Per the germline V gene, CDR1 is SQVTM and CDR2 is ANQGSEA. The CDR3 DNA is TGCAGCGTTCTTGAGGCGGGCGGGAATGGCTACACCTTC. Translation: CSVLEAGGNGYTF.

The chain combines TRBV12-3 or TRBV12-4 with TRBJ1-6; D gene unclear. The V end was cut by 2 bases, the J end by 8 bases, with 16 bases between. This CDR3 has 16 amino acids. CDR3 loop: CASSLSTGYGYSPLHF. The CDR3 coding sequence is TGTGCCAGCAGTTTATCGACGGGCTATGGGTATTCACCCCTCCACTTT.

This clonotype appeared once. The rearrangement uses TRBV20-1 and TRBJ1-1; D perhaps matches TRBD1 (5 bases). V shed 5 bases and J shed 0 bases, with 19 bases lying between them. Germline lookup yields CDR1 DFQATT and CDR2 SNEGSKA (reference sequence). There are 16 residues in the CDR3. CDR3 residues: CSALGRQTYMNTEAFF. For the CDR3, the DNA is TGCAGTGCTCTAGGTCGACAGACCTATATGAACACTGAAGCTTTCTTT.

The CDR3 nucleotides are TGTGCCAGTAGTATGCAGGAGAACACCGGGGAGCTGTTTTTT. Its protein product is CASSMQENTGELFF. The chain carries TRBV19 and TRBJ2-2; D is undetermined. The ends were cut back, 3 bases at V and 1 base at J, with 6 bases in the middle. CDR1 and CDR2 (germline): LNHDA, SQIVND (reference sequence). The CDR3 totals 14 residues.

The rearrangement joins TRBV20-1 to TRBJ2-3, with 9 positions matching TRBD1. Germline trimming cut 1 base from V and 6 bases from J; bases unmatched to any gene: 5. Germline CDR1 DFQATT, CDR2 SNEGSKA (reference sequence). CDR3 length: 14 amino acids. The CDR3 DNA is TGCAGTGCTAGAGGTCAACAGGGGGCCGATACGCAGTATTTT. Its protein is CSARGQQGADTQYF.

This clonotype was counted once. V usage is TRBV12-3 or TRBV12-4 and J usage is TRBJ1-5; the D is unclear. V lost 0 bases and J 1 base, leaving 4 bases between the germline ends. This CDR3 is built from 14 residues. The CDR3 protein is CASSLAPSNQPQHF. As DNA, the CDR3 is TGTGCCAGCAGTTTAGCGCCCAGCAATCAGCCCCAGCATTTT.

This clonotype has a handful of counts. This rearrangement joins TRBV6-2 or TRBV6-3 to TRBJ1-5; no reliable D call. The CDR3 loop spans 14 amino acids. Germline V gene data show CDR1 as MNHEY and CDR2 as SVGEGT. The ends were cut back, 7 bases at V and 2 bases at J, with 12 bases in the middle. The CDR3 sequence is CASTPLAGNQPQHF. The CDR3 nucleotides are TGTGCCAGCACCCCGTTGGCCGGCAATCAGCCCCAGCATTTT.

This clonotype was detected a few times. This rearrangement joins TRBV7-2 to TRBJ1-5; D is unresolved. The CDR3 is made up of 14 amino acids. Germline V gene lookup returns CDR1 SGHTA and CDR2 FQGNSA. V lost 1 base, J lost 4 bases, and 8 bases lay in between. DNA of the CDR3: TGTGCCAGCAGCTTAGGACGGAAAAATCAGCCCCAGCATTTT. Translating it yields CASSLGRKNQPQHF.

The J gene is TRBJ1-2, the V gene TRBV24-1; 8 bases line up with TRBD1. Trimming at V came to 3 bases and at J to 4 bases, leaving 3 bases not matched to a gene. The CDR3 length is 14 residues. Looked up from germline, CDR1 is KGHDR and CDR2 is SFDVKD. CDR3 amino acids: CATSDPGQGYGYTF. The CDR3 coding sequence is TGTGCCACCAGTGATCCCGGACAGGGCTATGGCTACACCTTC.